A single sample gave rise to the 11 T cell receptor beta chains below, sequenced in a study of shared clonotypes between healthy human individuals. The table came from immunoSEQ multiplex PCR; TCRdb's copy has only in-frame clones and leaves some out. This sample has 100,000 or so clones, with about 72% found just once. What was sequenced was memory CD8+ T cells sorted from blood. Subset indicated: CD45RO+ cells pooled with CCR7-negative TemRA cells. These receptors came from a woman in her twenties or thirties in good health.

This clone has just a few counts. The chain recombines TRBV27 with TRBJ2-3; D not resolved. CDR1 MNHEY and CDR2 SMNVEV come from the germline V gene (reference sequence). V lost 6 bases and J 3 bases, leaving 7 bases between the germline ends. The CDR3 runs to 12 residues. DNA of the CDR3: TGTGCCAGCAGAACCCGGACAGATACGCAGTATTTT. Translation gives CASRTRTDTQYF.

This clone was observed a single time. The gene calls are TRBV19 and TRBJ2-5, with D perhaps TRBD2 (5 bases). This CDR3 has 14 amino acids. The germline CDR1 and CDR2 sequences are LNHDA and SQIVND (reference sequence). V dropped 5 bases and J dropped 0 bases, with 10 bases sitting between them. The CDR3 coding sequence is TGTGCCAGTAGTGAGTTGAGGGACCAAGAGACCCAGTACTTC. It is translated as CASSELRDQETQYF.

This clone turned up a few times. The V gene is TRBV7-9, the J gene TRBJ2-4, with 8 bases identical to TRBD1. Germline V gene sequence: CDR1 SEHNR, CDR2 FQNEAQ (reference sequence). The ends lost 4 bases at V and 6 bases at J; junction bases unmatched: 5. The CDR3 has 14 residues. CDR3 DNA sequence: TGTGCCAGCAGCTCCGGACAGGGATTAAACATTCAGTACTTC. Translated: CASSSGQGLNIQYF.

The rearrangement uses TRBV7-3 and TRBJ2-5; the D gene is possibly TRBD1 (5 bases). The CDR3 sequence is 16 residues long. V lost 1 base, J lost 5 bases, and 17 bases lay in between. Germline V gene data show CDR1 as SGHTA and CDR2 as FQGTGA. For the CDR3, the DNA is TGTGCCAGCAGCTTAAAAGGCAGGGTTTATGGGGAGACCCAGTACTTC. Protein: CASSLKGRVYGETQYF. The entire variable domain, with the rest obtained from reference TRBV7-3 and TRBJ2-5, is as follows: GAGVSQTPSNKVTEKGKYVELRCDPISGHTALYWYRQSLGQGPEFLIYFQGTGAADDSGLPNDRFFAVRPEGSVSTLKIQRTERGDSAVYLCASSLKGRVYGETQYFGPGTRLLVL.

In this sample, this clone turned up many times. CDR3 amino acids: CASKTSGMLYEQYF. The CDR3 coding sequence is TGCGCCAGCAAAACTAGCGGGATGCTTTACGAGCAGTACTTC. The chain employs TRBV10-2 and TRBJ2-7, with 10 bases fitting TRBD2. Trimming took 7 bases from V and 4 from J; bases not matched to a gene: 7. This CDR3 has 14 residues. Germline assignment: CDR1 WSHSY and CDR2 SAAADI.

The rearrangement links TRBV5-1 to TRBJ2-7; 10 bases map to TRBD2. Looked up from germline, CDR1 is SGHRS and CDR2 is YFSETQ. The CDR3 loop spans 16 amino acids. Trimming took 4 bases from V and 0 from J; bases not matched to a gene: 7. The CDR3 sequence: CASSRGLACHSYEQYF. DNA of the CDR3: TGCGCCAGCAGCCGGGGACTAGCGTGTCACTCCTACGAGCAGTACTTC.

The J gene is TRBJ2-3, the V gene TRBV6-5; 7 nucleotides match TRBD1. V was clipped by 0 bases and J by 0 bases; unmatched bases: 3. This CDR3 comprises 16 residues. Germline V gene data show CDR1 as MNHEY and CDR2 as SVGAGI. The CDR3 DNA reads as TGTGCCAGCAGTTACTCGAGACAGGGAAGCACAGATACGCAGTATTTT. Translation: CASSYSRQGSTDTQYF.

This clone was recorded once. The J gene is TRBJ1-5, the V gene TRBV25-1; 8 nucleotides align to TRBD1. The CDR3 loop spans 14 amino acids. Germline V gene data show CDR1 as MGHDK and CDR2 as SYGVNS. The J segment lost 3 bases and the V segment lost 8 bases, leaving 6 bases of the junction unmatched. CDR3 sequence: CASAEGQANQPQHF. The CDR3 nucleotides read TGTGCCAGCGCCGAGGGACAGGCCAATCAGCCCCAGCATTTT. The whole variable domain, filled in from reference TRBV25-1 and TRBJ1-5, reads EADIYQTPRYLVIGTGKKITLECSQTMGHDKMYWYQQDPGMELHLIHYSYGVNSTEKGDLSSESTVSRIRTEHFPLTLESARPSHTSQYLCASAEGQANQPQHFGDGTRLSIL.

V usage is TRBV25-1 and J usage is TRBJ2-2; 7 bases line up with TRBD1. The trim removed 3 bases at V and 5 bases at J, leaving 6 bases unmatched. This CDR3 region has 15 residues. The germline V gene encodes CDR1 MGHDK and CDR2 SYGVNS. The CDR3 spells CASSDQTGRTGELFF. DNA for the CDR3: TGTGCCAGCAGTGACCAGACAGGGCGGACCGGGGAGCTGTTTTTT.

The chain links TRBV4-2 to TRBJ2-2; 7 bases agree with TRBD2. The CDR3 covers 15 residues. Unmatched junction bases numbered 4, after V lost 4 bases and J lost 2 bases. Germline V gene data show CDR1 as LGHNA and CDR2 as YNFKEQ. The CDR3 sequence: CASSPPGLNTGELFF. The CDR3 region has the DNA TGTGCCAGCAGCCCCCCGGGACTAAACACCGGGGAGCTGTTTTTT.

The chain recombines TRBV6-5 with TRBJ1-5; no clear D gene. The CDR3 runs to 13 residues. Germline CDR1 reads MNHEY; CDR2 reads SVGAGI. Trimming took off 2 bases at V and 9 bases at J, with 11 bases between the two ends. CDR3 DNA: TGTGCCAGCAGTTACGGCAGGATGACGCCCCAGCATTTT. It codes for CASSYGRMTPQHF.